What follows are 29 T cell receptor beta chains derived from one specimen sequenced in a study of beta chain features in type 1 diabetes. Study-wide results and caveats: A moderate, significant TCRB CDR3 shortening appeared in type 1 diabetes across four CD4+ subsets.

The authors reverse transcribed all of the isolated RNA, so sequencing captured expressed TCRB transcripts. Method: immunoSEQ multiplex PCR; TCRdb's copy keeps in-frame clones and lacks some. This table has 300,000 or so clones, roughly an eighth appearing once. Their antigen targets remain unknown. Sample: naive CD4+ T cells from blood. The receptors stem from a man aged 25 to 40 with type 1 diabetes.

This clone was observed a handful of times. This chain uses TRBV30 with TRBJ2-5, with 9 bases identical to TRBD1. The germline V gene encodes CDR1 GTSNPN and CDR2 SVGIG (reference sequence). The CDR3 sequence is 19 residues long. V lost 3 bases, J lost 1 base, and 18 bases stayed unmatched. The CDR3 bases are TGTGCCTGGAGCCGGGACAGGGTCAGTCTCCCCCAAGCCCAAGAGACCCAGTACTTC. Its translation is CAWSRDRVSLPQAQETQYF.

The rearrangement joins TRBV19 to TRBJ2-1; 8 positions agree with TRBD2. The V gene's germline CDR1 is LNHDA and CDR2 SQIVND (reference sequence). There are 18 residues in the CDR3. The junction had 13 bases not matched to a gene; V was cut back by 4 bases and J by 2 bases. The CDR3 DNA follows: TGTGCCAGTAGTACTCGTTACATAGCGGGACGCGCCTACAATGAGCAGTTCTTC. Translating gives CASSTRYIAGRAYNEQFF.

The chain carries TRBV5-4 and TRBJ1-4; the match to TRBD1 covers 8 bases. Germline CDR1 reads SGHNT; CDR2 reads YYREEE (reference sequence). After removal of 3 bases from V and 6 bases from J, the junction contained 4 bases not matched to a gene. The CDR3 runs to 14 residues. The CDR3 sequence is CASSSQGVDEKLFF. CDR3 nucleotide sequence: TGTGCCAGCAGCTCACAGGGGGTAGATGAAAAACTGTTTTTT.

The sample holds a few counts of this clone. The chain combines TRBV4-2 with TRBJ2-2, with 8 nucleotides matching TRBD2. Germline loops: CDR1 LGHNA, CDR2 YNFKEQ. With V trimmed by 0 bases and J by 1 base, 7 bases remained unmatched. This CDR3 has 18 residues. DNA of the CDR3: TGTGCCAGCAGCCAAGATGGCCGTAGCGGGGTGAACACCGGGGAGCTGTTTTTT. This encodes CASSQDGRSGVNTGELFF.

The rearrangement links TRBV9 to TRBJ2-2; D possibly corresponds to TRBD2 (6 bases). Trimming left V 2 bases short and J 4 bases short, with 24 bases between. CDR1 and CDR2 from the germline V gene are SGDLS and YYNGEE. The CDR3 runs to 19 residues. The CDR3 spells CASSVGSRGGGIFTGELFF. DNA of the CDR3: TGTGCCAGCAGCGTGGGGTCGAGGGGTGGCGGGATCTTCACCGGGGAGCTGTTTTTT.

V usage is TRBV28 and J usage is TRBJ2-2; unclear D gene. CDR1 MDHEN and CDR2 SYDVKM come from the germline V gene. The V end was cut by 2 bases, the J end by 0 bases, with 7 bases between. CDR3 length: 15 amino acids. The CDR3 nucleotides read TGTGCCAGCAGTTTAGAGGCAGCGAACACCGGGGAGCTGTTTTTT. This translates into CASSLEAANTGELFF.

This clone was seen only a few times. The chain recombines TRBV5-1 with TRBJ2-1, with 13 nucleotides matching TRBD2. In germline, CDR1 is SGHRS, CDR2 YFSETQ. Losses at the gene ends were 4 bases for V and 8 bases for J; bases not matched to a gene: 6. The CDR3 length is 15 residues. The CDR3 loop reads CASSRGTSGTDEQFF. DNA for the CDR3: TGCGCCAGCAGCCGCGGGACTAGCGGGACAGATGAGCAGTTCTTC. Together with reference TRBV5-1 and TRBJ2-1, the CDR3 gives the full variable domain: KAGVTQTPRYLIKTRGQQVTLSCSPISGHRSVSWYQQTPGQGLQFLFEYFSETQRNKGNFPGRFSGRQFSNSRSEMNVSTLELGDSALYLCASSRGTSGTDEQFFGPGTRLTVL.

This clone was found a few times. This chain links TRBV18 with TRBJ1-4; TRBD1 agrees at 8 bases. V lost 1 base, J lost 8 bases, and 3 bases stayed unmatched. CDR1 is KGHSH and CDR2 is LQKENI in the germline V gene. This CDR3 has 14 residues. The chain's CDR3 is CASSPLQGAEKLFF. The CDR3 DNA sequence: TGTGCCAGCTCACCACTCCAGGGGGCCGAAAAACTGTTTTTT.

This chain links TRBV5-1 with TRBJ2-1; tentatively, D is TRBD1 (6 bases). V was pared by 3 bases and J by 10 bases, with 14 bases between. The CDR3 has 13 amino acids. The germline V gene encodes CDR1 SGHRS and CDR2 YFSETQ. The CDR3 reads CASSYGQISEQFF. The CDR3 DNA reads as TGCGCCAGCAGCTATGGACAGATAAGCGAGCAGTTCTTC.

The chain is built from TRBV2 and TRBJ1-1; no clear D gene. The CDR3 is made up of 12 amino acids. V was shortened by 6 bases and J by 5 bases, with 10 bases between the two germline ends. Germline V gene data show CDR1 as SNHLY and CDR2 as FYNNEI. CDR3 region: CASRADQTEAFF. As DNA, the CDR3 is TGTGCCAGCAGAGCGGACCAGACTGAAGCTTTCTTT.

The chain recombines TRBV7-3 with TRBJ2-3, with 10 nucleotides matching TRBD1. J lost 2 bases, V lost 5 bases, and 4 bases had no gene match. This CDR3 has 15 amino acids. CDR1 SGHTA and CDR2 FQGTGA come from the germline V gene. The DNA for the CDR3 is TGTGCCAGCAGCCCGGGACAGGGGTCCACAGATACGCAGTATTTT. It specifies CASSPGQGSTDTQYF.

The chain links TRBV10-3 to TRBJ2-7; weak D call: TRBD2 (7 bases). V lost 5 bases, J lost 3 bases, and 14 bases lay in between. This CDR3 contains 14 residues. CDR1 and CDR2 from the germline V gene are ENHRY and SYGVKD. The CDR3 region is CAISPSGGGYEQYF. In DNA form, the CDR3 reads TGTGCCATCAGTCCTAGCGGAGGGGGCTACGAGCAGTACTTC.

In nucleotides, the CDR3 is TGTGCCAGCAGCTTGGTAATATTCGAGCAAGCAGATACGCAGTATTTT. Translating it yields CASSLVIFEQADTQYF. The rearrangement uses TRBV5-4 and TRBJ2-3, with D unclear. Germline CDR1 is SGHNT and CDR2 is YYREEE (reference sequence). V lost 0 bases and J 4 bases, leaving 15 bases between the germline ends. The CDR3 covers 16 residues.

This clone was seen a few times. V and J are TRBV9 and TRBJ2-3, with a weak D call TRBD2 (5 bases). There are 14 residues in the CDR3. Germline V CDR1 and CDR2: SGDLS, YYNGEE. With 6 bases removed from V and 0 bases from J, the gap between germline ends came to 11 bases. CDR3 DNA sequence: TGTGCCAGCACGCCGGGATCCAGCACAGATACGCAGTATTTT. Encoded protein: CASTPGSSTDTQYF. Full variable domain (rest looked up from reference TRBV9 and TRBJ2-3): DSGVTQTPKHLITATGQRVTLRCSPRSGDLSVYWYQQSLDQGLQFLIQYYNGEERAKGNILERFSAQQFPDLHSELNLSSLELGDSALYFCASTPGSSTDTQYFGPGTRLTVL.

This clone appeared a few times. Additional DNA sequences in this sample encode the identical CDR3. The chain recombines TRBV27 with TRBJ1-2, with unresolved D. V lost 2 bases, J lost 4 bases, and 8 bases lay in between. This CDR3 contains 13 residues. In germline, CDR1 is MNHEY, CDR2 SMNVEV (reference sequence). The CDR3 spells CASSLEGRYGYTF. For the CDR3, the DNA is TGTGCCAGCAGTTTAGAGGGCCGCTATGGCTACACCTTC.

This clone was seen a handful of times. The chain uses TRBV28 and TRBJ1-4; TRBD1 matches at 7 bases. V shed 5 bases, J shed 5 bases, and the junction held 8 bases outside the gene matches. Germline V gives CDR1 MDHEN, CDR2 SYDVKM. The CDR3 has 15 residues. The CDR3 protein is CASSITQGSNEKLFF. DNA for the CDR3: TGTGCCAGCAGTATTACACAGGGGTCGAATGAAAAACTGTTTTTT. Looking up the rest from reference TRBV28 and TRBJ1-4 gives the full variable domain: DVKVTQSSRYLVKRTGEKVFLECVQDMDHENMFWYRQDPGLGLRLIYFSYDVKMKEKGDIPEGYSVSREKKERFSLILESASTNQTSMYLCASSITQGSNEKLFFGSGTQLSVL.

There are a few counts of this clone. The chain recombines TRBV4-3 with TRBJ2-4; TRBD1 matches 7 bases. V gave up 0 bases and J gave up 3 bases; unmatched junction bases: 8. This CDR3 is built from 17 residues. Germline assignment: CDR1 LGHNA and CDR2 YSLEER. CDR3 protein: CASSQERGRPHKNIQYF. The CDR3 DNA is TGCGCCAGCAGCCAAGAGAGGGGGCGCCCGCACAAAAACATTCAGTACTTC.

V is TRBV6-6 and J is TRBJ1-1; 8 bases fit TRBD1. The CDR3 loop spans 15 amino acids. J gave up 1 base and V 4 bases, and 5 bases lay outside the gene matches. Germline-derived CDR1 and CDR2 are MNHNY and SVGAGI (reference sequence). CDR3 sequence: CASSFGQGGNTEAFF. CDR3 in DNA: TGTGCCAGCAGTTTTGGACAGGGCGGGAACACTGAAGCTTTCTTT.

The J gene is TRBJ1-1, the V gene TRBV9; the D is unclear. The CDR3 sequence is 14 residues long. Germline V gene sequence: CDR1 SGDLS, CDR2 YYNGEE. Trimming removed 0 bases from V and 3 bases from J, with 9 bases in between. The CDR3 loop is CASSVAVGDTEAFF. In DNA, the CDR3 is TGTGCCAGCAGCGTAGCTGTCGGGGACACTGAAGCTTTCTTT. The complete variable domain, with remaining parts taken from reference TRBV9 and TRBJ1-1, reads DSGVTQTPKHLITATGQRVTLRCSPRSGDLSVYWYQQSLDQGLQFLIQYYNGEERAKGNILERFSAQQFPDLHSELNLSSLELGDSALYFCASSVAVGDTEAFFGQGTRLTVV.

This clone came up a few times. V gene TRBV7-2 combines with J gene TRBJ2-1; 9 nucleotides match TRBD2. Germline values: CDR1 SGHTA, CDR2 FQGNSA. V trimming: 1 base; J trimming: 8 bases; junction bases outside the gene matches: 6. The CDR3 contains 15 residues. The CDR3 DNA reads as TGTGCCAGCAGCTTAGGTAGCGGGAGTGTCGATGAGCAGTTCTTC. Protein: CASSLGSGSVDEQFF.

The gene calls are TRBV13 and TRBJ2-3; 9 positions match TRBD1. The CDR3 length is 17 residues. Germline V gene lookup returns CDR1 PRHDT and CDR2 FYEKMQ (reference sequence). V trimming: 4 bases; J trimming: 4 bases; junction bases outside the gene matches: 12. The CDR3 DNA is TGTGCCAGCAGCTACATACAAGGACAGGGGTTCCCAGATACGCAGTATTTT. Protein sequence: CASSYIQGQGFPDTQYF.

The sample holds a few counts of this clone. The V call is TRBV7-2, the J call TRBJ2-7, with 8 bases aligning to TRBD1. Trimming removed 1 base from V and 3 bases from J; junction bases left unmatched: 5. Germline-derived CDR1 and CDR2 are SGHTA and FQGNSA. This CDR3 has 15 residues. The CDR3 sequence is CASSLGTGPYYEQYF. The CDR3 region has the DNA TGTGCCAGCAGCTTAGGGACAGGGCCTTACTACGAGCAGTACTTC.

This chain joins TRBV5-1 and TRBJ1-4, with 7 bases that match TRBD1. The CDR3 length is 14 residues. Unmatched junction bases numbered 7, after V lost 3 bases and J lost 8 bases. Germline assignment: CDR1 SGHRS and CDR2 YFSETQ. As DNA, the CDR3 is TGCGCCAGCAGCTCCGGGACAGAGGCGGAAAAACTGTTTTTT. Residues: CASSSGTEAEKLFF.

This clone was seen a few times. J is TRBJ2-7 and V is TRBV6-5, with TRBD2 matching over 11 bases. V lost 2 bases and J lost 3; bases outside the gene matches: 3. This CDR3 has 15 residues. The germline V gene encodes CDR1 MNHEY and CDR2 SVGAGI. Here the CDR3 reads CASSYDTSGSYEQYF. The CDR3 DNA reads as TGTGCCAGCAGTTACGATACTAGCGGGAGCTACGAGCAGTACTTC.

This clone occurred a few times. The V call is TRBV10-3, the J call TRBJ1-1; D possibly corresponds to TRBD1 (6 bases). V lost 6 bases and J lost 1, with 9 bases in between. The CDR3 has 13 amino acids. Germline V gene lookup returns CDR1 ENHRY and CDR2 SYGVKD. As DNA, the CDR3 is TGTGCCATCAGCGGACAGCCGAACACTGAAGCTTTCTTT. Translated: CAISGQPNTEAFF.

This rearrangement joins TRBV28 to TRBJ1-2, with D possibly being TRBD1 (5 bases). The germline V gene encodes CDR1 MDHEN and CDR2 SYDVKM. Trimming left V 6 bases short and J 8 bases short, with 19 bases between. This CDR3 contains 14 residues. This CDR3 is CASRPQGAPSGYTF. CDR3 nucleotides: TGTGCCAGCAGACCCCAGGGTGCCCCATCAGGCTACACCTTC.

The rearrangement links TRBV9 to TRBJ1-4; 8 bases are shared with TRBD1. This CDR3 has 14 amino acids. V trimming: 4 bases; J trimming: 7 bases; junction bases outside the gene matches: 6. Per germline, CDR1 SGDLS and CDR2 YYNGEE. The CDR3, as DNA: TGTGCCAGCAGCCCACGGACAGGGAGTGAAAAACTGTTTTTT. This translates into CASSPRTGSEKLFF. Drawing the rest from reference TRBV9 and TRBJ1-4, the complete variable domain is DSGVTQTPKHLITATGQRVTLRCSPRSGDLSVYWYQQSLDQGLQFLIQYYNGEERAKGNILERFSAQQFPDLHSELNLSSLELGDSALYFCASSPRTGSEKLFFGSGTQLSVL.

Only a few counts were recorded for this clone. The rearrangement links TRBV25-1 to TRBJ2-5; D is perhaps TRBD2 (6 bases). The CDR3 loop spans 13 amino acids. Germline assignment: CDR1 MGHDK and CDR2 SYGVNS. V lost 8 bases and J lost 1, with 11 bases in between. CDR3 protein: CASARGAQETQYF. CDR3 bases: TGTGCCAGCGCCCGCGGGGCCCAAGAGACCCAGTACTTC.

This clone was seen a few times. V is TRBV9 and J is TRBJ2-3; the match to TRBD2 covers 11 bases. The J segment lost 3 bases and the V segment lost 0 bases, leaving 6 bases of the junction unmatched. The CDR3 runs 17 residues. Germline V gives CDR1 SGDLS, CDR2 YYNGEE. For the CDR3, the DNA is TGTGCCAGCAGCGTAGGAGCTAGCGGGAGGATGACAGATACGCAGTATTTT. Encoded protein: CASSVGASGRMTDTQYF. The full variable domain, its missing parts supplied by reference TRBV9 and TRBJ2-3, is DSGVTQTPKHLITATGQRVTLRCSPRSGDLSVYWYQQSLDQGLQFLIQYYNGEERAKGNILERFSAQQFPDLHSELNLSSLELGDSALYFCASSVGASGRMTDTQYFGPGTRLTVL.